This T cell receptor beta chain was recovered during a study of tumor-infiltrating lymphocytes in primary liver carcinoma. Germline CDR1 reads SGHNT; CDR2 reads YENEEA. The CDR3 has 14 amino acids. Making TCR beta cDNA involved around 510 ng total RNA and a constant-region primer. Each TCR beta library was derived from three nested multiplex PCR rounds that employed slightly modified ARM-PCR. TRBV1-TRBV30 forward primers paired with a C-beta reverse primer were used in the first two PCR rounds, which ran approximately 10 cycles each. TCRdb processed the multiplex PCR reads anew with MiXCR; each CDR3 protein has one entry. Among approximately 300,000 distinct CDR3 sequences listed, around three fifths were seen once. As regards this clonotype: A read error may account for a junction end that differs from germline.

It was unsorted whole blood that yielded blood RNA, and germline DNA was also extracted. The sequenced material came from peripheral blood. V and J are TRBV11-3 and TRBJ2-1; D is perhaps TRBD1 (5 bases). The TCR comes from a man aged 35-49 years with primary liver carcinoma and hepatitis B virus infection. The CDR3 DNA follows: TGTGCCAGCAGCCGCAGGGCCGCCTACAATGAGCAGCTCTTC. This encodes CASSRRAAYNEQLF.